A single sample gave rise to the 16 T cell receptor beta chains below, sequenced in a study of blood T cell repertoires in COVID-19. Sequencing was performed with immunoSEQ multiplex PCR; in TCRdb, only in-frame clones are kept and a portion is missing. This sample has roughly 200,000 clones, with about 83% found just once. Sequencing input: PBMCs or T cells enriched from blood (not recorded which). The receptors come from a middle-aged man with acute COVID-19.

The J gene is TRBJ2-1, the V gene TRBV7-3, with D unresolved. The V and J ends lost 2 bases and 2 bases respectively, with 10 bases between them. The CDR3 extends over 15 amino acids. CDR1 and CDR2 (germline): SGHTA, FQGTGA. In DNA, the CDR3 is TGTGCCAGCAGCTTAGTTGCGACAACCTACAATGAGCAGTTCTTC. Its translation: CASSLVATTYNEQFF.

This CDR3 is CASSPRGTRGEQFF. CDR3 sequence (DNA): TGTGCCAGCAGCCCCCGTGGCACTCGGGGTGAGCAGTTCTTC. V usage is TRBV7-9 and J usage is TRBJ2-1; weak D call: TRBD2 (5 bases). The CDR3 is 14 residues long. V shed 5 bases and J shed 9 bases, with 17 bases lying between them. Germline assignment: CDR1 SEHNR and CDR2 FQNEAQ (reference sequence).

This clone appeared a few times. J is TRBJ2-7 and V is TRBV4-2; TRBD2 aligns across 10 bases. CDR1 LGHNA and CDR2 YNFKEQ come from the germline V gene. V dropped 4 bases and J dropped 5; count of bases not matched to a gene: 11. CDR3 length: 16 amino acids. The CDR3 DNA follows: TGTGCCAGCAGCCGAACTTTAGCGGGAGGTGTGCACGAGCAGTACTTC. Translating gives CASSRTLAGGVHEQYF.

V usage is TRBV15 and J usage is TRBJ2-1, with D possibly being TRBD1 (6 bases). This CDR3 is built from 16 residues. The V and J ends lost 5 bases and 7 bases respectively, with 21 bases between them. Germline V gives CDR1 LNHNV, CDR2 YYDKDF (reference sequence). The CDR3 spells CATSATYGTTGNEQFF. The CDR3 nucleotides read TGTGCCACCAGCGCTACCTACGGGACAACTGGGAATGAGCAGTTCTTC.

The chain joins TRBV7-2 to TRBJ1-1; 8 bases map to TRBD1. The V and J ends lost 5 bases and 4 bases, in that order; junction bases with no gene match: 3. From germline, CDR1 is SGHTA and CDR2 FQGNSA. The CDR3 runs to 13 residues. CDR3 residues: CASSKGQGTEAFF. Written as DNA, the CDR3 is TGTGCCAGCAGCAAAGGACAGGGCACTGAAGCTTTCTTT.

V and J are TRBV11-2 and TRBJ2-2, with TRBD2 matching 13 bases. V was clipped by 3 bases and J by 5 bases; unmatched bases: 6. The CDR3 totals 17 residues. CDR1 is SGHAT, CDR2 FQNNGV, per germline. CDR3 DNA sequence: TGTGCCAGCAGCTTTGGACTAGCGGGAGTCGGAACCGGGGAGCTGTTTTTT. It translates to CASSFGLAGVGTGELFF.

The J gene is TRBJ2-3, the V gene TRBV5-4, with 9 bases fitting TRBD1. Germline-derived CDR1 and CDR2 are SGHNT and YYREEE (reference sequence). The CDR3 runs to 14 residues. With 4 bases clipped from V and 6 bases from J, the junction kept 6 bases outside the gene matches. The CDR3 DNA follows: TGTGCCAGCAGCCCGGGACAGGGCGATGATACGCAGTATTTT. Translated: CASSPGQGDDTQYF. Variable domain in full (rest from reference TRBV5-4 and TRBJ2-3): ETGVTQSPTHLIKTRGQQVTLRCSSQSGHNTVSWYQQALGQGPQFIFQYYREEENGRGNFPPRFSGLQFPNYSSELNVNALELDDSALYLCASSPGQGDDTQYFGPGTRLTVL.

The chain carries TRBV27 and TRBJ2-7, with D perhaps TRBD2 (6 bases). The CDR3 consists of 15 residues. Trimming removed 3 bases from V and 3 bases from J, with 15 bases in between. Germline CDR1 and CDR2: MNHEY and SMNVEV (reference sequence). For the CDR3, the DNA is TGTGCCAGCAGTTTGGGGGGAACTCCCTTCTACGAGCAGTACTTC. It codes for CASSLGGTPFYEQYF.

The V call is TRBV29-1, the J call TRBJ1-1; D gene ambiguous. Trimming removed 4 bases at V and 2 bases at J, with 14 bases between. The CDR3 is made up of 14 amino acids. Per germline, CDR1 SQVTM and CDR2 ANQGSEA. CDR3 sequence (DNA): TGCAGCGTTGTAGGACTCTCCCGAAACACTGAAGCTTTCTTT. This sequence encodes CSVVGLSRNTEAFF.

Here the CDR3 reads CASSPTSTNTGELFF. CDR3 DNA sequence: TGTGCCAGCAGTCCTACCTCCACGAACACCGGGGAGCTGTTTTTT. V gene TRBV7-2 combines with J gene TRBJ2-2; D ambiguous. V was cut by 6 bases and J by 0 bases, with 11 bases left in between. The CDR3 contains 15 residues. CDR1 is SGHTA, CDR2 FQGNSA, per germline.

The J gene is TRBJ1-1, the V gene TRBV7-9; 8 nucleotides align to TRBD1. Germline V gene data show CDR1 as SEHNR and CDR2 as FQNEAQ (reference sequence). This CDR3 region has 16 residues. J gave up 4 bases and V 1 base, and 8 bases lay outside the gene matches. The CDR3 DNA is TGTGCCAGCAGCTTAGGGGAGGACAGGGCGGGCACTGAAGCTTTCTTT. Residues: CASSLGEDRAGTEAFF.

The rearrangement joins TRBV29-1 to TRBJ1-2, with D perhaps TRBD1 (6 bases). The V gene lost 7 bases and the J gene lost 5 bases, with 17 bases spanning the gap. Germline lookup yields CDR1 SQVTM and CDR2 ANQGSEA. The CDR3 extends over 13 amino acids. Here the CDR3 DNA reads TGCAGCGGCTGGGACACCGTTAAGTATGGCTACACCTTC. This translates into CSGWDTVKYGYTF.

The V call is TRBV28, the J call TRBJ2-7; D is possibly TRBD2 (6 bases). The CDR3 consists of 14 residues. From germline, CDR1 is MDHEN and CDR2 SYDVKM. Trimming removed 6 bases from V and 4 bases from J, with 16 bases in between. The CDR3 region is CASSQPDRGYEQYF. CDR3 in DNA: TGTGCCAGCAGCCAACCCGATCGGGGGTACGAGCAGTACTTC. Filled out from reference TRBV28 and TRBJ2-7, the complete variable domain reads DVKVTQSSRYLVKRTGEKVFLECVQDMDHENMFWYRQDPGLGLRLIYFSYDVKMKEKGDIPEGYSVSREKKERFSLILESASTNQTSMYLCASSQPDRGYEQYFGPGTRLTVT.

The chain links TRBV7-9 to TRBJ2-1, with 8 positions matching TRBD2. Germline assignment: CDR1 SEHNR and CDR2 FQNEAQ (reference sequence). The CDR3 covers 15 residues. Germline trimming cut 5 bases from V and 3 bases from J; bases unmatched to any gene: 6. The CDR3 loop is CASSLLAGNYNEQFF. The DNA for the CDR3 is TGTGCCAGCAGCCTTTTAGCGGGAAACTACAATGAGCAGTTCTTC.

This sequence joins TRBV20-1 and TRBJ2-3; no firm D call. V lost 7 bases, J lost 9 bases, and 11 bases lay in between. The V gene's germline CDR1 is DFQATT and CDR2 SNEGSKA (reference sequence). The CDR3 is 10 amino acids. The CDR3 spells CSGLSVTQYF. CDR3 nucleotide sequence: TGCAGTGGATTATCGGTCACGCAGTATTTT.

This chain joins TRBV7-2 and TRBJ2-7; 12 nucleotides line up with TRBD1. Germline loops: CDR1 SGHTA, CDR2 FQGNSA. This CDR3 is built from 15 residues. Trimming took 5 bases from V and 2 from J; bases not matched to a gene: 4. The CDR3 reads CASSLGTGGTYEQYF. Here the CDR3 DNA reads TGTGCCAGCAGCCTCGGGACAGGGGGCACCTACGAGCAGTACTTC.